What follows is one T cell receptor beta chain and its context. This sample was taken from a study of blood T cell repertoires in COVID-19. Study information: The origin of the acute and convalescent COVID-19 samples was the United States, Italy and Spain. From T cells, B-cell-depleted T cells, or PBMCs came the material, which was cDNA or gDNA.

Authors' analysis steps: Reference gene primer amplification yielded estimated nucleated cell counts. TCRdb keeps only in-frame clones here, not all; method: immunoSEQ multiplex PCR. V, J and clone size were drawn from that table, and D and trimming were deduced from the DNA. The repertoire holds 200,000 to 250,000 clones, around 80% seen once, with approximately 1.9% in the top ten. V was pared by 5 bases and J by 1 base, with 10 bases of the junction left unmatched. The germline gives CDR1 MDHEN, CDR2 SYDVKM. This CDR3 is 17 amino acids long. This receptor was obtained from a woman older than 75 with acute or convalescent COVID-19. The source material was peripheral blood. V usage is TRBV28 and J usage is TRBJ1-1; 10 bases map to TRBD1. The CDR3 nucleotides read TGTGCCAGCAGTGCCGGGACAGGGGTTGGTGAGAACACTGAAGCTTTCTTT. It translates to CASSAGTGVGENTEAFF.